There are a few counts of the clone carrying this T cell receptor beta chain. These data come from a study of blood T cell repertoires in COVID-19. With 5 bases clipped from V and 6 bases from J, the junction kept 6 bases outside the gene matches. CDR1 is MGHDK, CDR2 SYGVNS, per germline. The CDR3 is 15 residues long. This table comes from immunoSEQ multiplex PCR, and its TCRdb copy is limited to in-frame clones, with some not included. This sample has nearly 300,000 clones, with about four fifths found just once. This chain uses TRBV25-1 with TRBJ1-6, with 8 bases lining up with TRBD1. The clonotype was recovered from a human donor with COVID-19, enrolled during active disease. The donor label of this sample is uncertain. The specimen was peripheral blood. The CDR3 reads CASSQSGQGNSPLHF. The CDR3 DNA reads TGTGCCAGCAGTCAGTCAGGACAGGGTAATTCACCCCTCCACTTT.